A single TCR beta chain is shown here with its context. The antigen is undetermined. These data are taken from a study of chemoradiotherapy in HPV16-positive cancers. Study information: A couple of HPV16-positive patients' cells yielded candidate HPV-specific clones and common motifs.

The data were produced by immunoSEQ multiplex PCR, yet TCRdb's version contains in-frame clones alone and is incomplete. The table includes some 11,000 clones, about three fifths detected once. Over chemoradiotherapy, repertoires were sampled more than once. Losses at the gene ends were 6 bases for V and 4 bases for J; bases not matched to a gene: 6. Germline CDR1 is LNHDA and CDR2 is SQIVND (reference sequence). The CDR3 is 14 amino acids. The study's findings and limits: HPV-specific T cells were functionally defined from only a couple of HPV16-positive patients. During treatment, candidate HPV-specific clones and E7-related motifs expanded in tumor.

V is TRBV19 and J is TRBJ1-5; 7 positions match TRBD1. This receptor was taken from a human donor with HPV-associated anogenital cancer. Specimen collection occurred from a patient who underwent chemoradiotherapy. The CDR3 coding sequence is TGTGCCAGTAGGGGGGGACAGTTTAATCAGCCCCAGCATTTT. Translating gives CASRGGQFNQPQHF.